This T cell receptor (beta chain) appears in the sequencing data of a study of cytomegalovirus exposure and HLA in healthy donors. Study outcomes and limitations: Later analysis identified over 15,000 TCR beta sequences associated with HLA alleles, using a false discovery rate threshold of 0.05. In an earlier analysis, in approximately 630 donors, most V segments appeared productive either ~87% or ~30% of the time.

The CDR3 runs 15 residues. J lost 2 bases, V lost 6 bases, and 6 bases had no gene match. Germline CDR1 is SNHLY and CDR2 is FYNNEI. PCR amplification relied on 60 Vbeta primers (plus 13 Jbeta primers). Repertoires were generated with immunoSEQ multiplex PCR, while TCRdb's copy carries only in-frame clones and drops some. This table holds 150,000 to 200,000 clones, 65% to 85% found once. In regard to this clone: What it binds is not known.

The clonotype was recovered from a male donor in good health and CMV-seropositive. J is TRBJ2-3 and V is TRBV2, with TRBD2 matching 9 bases. Sequences were obtained from PBMCs. CDR3: CASRGLAGLTDTQYF. CDR3 bases: TGTGCCAGCAGGGGCCTAGCGGGGCTCACAGATACGCAGTATTTT.